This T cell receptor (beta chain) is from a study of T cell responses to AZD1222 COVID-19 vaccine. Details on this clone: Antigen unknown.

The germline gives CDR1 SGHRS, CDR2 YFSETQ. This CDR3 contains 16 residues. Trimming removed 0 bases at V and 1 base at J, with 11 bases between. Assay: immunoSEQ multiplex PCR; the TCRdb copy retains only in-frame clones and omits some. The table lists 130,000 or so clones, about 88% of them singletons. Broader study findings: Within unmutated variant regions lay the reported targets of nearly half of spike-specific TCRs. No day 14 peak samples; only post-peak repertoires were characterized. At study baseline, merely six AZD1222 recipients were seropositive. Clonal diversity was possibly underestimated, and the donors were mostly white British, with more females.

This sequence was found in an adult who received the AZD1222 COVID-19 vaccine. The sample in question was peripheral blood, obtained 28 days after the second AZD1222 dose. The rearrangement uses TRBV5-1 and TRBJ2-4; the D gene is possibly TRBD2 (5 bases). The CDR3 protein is CASSLAGSVAKNIQYF. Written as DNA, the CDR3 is TGCGCCAGCAGCTTGGCTGGGAGCGTGGCCAAAAACATTCAGTACTTC.